The entry below describes one T cell receptor (beta chain). Germline V gene lookup returns CDR1 DFQATT and CDR2 SNEGSKA (reference sequence). The CDR3 contains 13 residues. V lost 0 bases and J lost 3, with 5 bases in between. The data were taken from a study of molecular identifiers for immune sequencing clone quantification. TCRdb used MiXCR to reprocess the PCR reads, holding one entry per CDR3 protein. The sample carries some 680,000 distinct CDR3 sequences, 25% recorded once. The sample consisted of naive CD8+ T cells from blood, with Jurkat cell RNA spiked in. Specified subset: FACS-sorted CD8+CD4-CCR7+CD45RA+ naive T cells. This receptor was obtained from a human donor in good health. Some libraries in this study had Jurkat cell RNA spiked in. The chain has TRBV20-1 and TRBJ2-2; D gene uncertain. The chain's CDR3 is CSARDVDTGELFF. The CDR3, as DNA: TGCAGTGCTAGAGATGTCGACACCGGGGAGCTGTTTTTT.